The next 11 T cell receptor beta chains were all read from a single sample in a study of blood T cell repertoires in COVID-19 (dated by TCRdb to the early 2020s). Libraries came from the immunoSEQ multiplex PCR assay. The table comes from immuneACCESS by way of TCRdb, which keeps in-frame sequences with V and J called. Part of the clones is missing from these tables; in studies checked, under half for an unresolved V gene and the rest for unknown reasons. The sample table lists approximately 410,000 clones, just over 85% of them with a count of one. Approximately 1.4% of the sample comes from the top ten. Sequenced sample: peripheral blood. These receptors were taken from a woman in her 30s with active or convalescent COVID-19.

The rearrangement uses TRBV6-2 or TRBV6-3 and TRBJ2-3; 8 nucleotides align to TRBD2. V lost 0 bases, J lost 1 base, and 9 bases stayed unmatched. Germline V gives CDR1 MNHEY, CDR2 SVGEGT. This CDR3 is 18 amino acids long. Here the CDR3 DNA reads TGTGCCAGCAGTTACTCGATGTCTCGCGGGGGGCGCACAGATACGCAGTATTTT. Its protein product is CASSYSMSRGGRTDTQYF.

This clone was seen once. V gene TRBV18 combines with J gene TRBJ1-2; 7 bases align to TRBD1. CDR1 is KGHSH, CDR2 LQKENI, per germline. V lost 3 bases to trimming and J lost 2 bases; unmatched junction nucleotides: 9. CDR3 size: 16 residues. This chain's CDR3 is CASSPGAQGPNYGYTF. The CDR3 nucleotides are TGTGCCAGCTCACCGGGGGCACAGGGGCCGAACTATGGCTACACCTTC.

The rearrangement joins TRBV4-1 to TRBJ2-3; D is unresolved. The CDR3 is 15 residues long. Trimming shortened V by 4 bases and J by 0 bases, and 11 bases separated the two germline ends. Germline CDR1 reads MGHRA; CDR2 reads YSYEKL. Here the CDR3 reads CASSLVGGSTDTQYF. As DNA, the CDR3 is TGCGCCAGCAGCCTCGTTGGCGGAAGCACAGATACGCAGTATTTT.

The chain recombines TRBV5-1 with TRBJ2-3; TRBD2 aligns across 15 bases. The V gene end was trimmed by 0 bases and the J gene end by 10 bases; junction bases not matched to a gene: 6. From germline, CDR1 is SGHRS and CDR2 YFSETQ. The CDR3 runs 16 residues. CDR3 region: CASSLGTSGGADPQYF. Here the CDR3 DNA reads TGCGCCAGCAGCTTGGGGACTAGCGGGGGGGCCGATCCGCAGTATTTT.

The gene calls are TRBV29-1 and TRBJ1-1, with a weak D call TRBD1 (6 bases). The germline CDR1 and CDR2 sequences are SQVTM and ANQGSEA. The CDR3 length is 13 residues. V dropped 7 bases and J dropped 7 bases, with 19 bases sitting between them. CDR3 nucleotide sequence: TGCAGCGCCCGCCGGCAGGGGCCGGGTGAAGCTTTCTTT. As protein: CSARRQGPGEAFF.

This clone appeared a few times. This sequence joins TRBV4-1 and TRBJ2-6; 7 bases align to TRBD1. The trim removed 4 bases at V and 0 bases at J, leaving 12 bases unmatched. The CDR3 has 19 residues. Germline V gives CDR1 MGHRA, CDR2 YSYEKL. CDR3 coding DNA: TGCGCCAGCAGCCCCCTAAAACCGGGACAGATCTCTGGGGCCAACGTCCTGACTTTC. This encodes CASSPLKPGQISGANVLTF.

The chain uses TRBV9 and TRBJ2-7; 9 nucleotides line up with TRBD1. Looked up from germline, CDR1 is SGDLS and CDR2 is YYNGEE. J was trimmed by 4 bases and V by 2 bases; bases with no gene match: 4. The CDR3 has 14 amino acids. As DNA, the CDR3 is TGTGCCAGCAGCGTCGGGACAGGGATTTACGAGCAGTACTTC. Translated, it gives CASSVGTGIYEQYF.

This chain links TRBV14 with TRBJ2-3; D might be TRBD1 (5 bases). CDR1 is SGHDN and CDR2 is FVKESK in the germline V gene. V was cut by 0 bases and J by 2 bases, with 9 bases left in between. The CDR3 is 15 residues long. Here the CDR3 DNA reads TGTGCCAGCAGCCAAGAGGGGCGGCTCACAGATACGCAGTATTTT. Protein product: CASSQEGRLTDTQYF.

The chain combines TRBV2 with TRBJ2-7, with 11 bases identical to TRBD1. V lost 0 bases, J lost 5 bases, and 6 bases stayed unmatched. This CDR3 region has 16 residues. In germline, CDR1 is SNHLY, CDR2 FYNNEI. This CDR3 reads CASSEALPGQGDEQYF. CDR3 DNA: TGTGCCAGCAGTGAAGCTCTCCCGGGACAGGGGGACGAGCAGTACTTC.

This sequence joins TRBV2 and TRBJ1-2; possibly TRBD1 for D (5 bases). The CDR3 is made up of 13 amino acids. The ends were cut back, 2 bases at V and 10 bases at J, with 14 bases in the middle. CDR1 and CDR2 (germline): SNHLY, FYNNEI. CDR3 protein: CASSEMGTPIYTF. CDR3 in DNA: TGTGCCAGCAGTGAAATGGGGACTCCAATCTACACCTTC. The whole variable domain, filled in from reference TRBV2 and TRBJ1-2, reads EPEVTQTPSHQVTQMGQEVILRCVPISNHLYFYWYRQILGQKVEFLVSFYNNEISEKSEIFDDQFSVERPDGSNFTLKIRSTKLEDSAMYFCASSEMGTPIYTFGSGTRLTVV.

This clone has a single count. This rearrangement joins TRBV28 to TRBJ1-2; TRBD1 aligns across 9 bases. Germline values: CDR1 MDHEN, CDR2 SYDVKM. The CDR3 sequence is 13 residues long. J was trimmed by 6 bases and V by 6 bases; bases with no gene match: 5. The CDR3 protein is CASRGQGADGYTF. The CDR3 DNA reads TGTGCCAGCAGGGGACAGGGAGCAGATGGCTACACCTTC.